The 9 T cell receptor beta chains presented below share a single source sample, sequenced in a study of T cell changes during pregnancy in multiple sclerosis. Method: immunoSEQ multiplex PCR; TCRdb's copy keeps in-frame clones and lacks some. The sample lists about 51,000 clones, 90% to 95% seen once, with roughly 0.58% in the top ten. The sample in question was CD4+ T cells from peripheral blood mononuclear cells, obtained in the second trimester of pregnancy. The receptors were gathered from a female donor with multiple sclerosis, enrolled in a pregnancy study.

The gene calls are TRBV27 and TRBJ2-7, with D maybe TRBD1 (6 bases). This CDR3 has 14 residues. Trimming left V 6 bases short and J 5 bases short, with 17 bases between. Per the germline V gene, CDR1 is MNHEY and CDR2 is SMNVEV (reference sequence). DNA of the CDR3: TGTGCCAGCAGCCCCAGGGACAATTCGGACGAGCAGTACTTC. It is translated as CASSPRDNSDEQYF.

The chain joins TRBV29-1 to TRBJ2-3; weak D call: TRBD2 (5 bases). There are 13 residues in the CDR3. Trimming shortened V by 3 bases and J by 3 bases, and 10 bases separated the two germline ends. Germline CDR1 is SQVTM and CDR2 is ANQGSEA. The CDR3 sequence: CSVDLRVTDTQYF. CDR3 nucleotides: TGCAGCGTTGACCTGCGGGTGACAGATACGCAGTATTTT.

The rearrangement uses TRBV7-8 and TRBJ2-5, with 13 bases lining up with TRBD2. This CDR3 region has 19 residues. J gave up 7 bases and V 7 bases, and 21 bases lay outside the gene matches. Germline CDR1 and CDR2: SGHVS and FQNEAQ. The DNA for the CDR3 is TGTGCCAGCACCGAGTCCGTGGTGACTAGCGGGGGGACCTCGGGGACCCAGTACTTC. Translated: CASTESVVTSGGTSGTQYF. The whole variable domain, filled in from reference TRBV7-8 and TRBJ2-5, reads GAGVSQSPRYKVAKRGQDVALRCDPISGHVSLFWYQQALGQGPEFLTYFQNEAQLDKSGLPSDRFFAERPEGSVSTLKIQRTQQEDSAVYLCASTESVVTSGGTSGTQYFGPGTRLLVL.

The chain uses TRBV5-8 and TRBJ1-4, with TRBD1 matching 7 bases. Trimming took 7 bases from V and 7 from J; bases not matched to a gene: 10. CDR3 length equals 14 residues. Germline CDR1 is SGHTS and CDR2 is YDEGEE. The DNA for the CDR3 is TGTGCCAGCGTATCCCGACAGGGTTTTGAAAAACTGTTTTTT. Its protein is CASVSRQGFEKLFF.

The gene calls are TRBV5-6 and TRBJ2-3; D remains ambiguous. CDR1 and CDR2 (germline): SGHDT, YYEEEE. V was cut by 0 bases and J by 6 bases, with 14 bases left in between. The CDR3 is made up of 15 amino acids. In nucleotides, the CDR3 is TGTGCCAGCAGCTTGGGGGTTTCAGGTCGGGATACGCAGTATTTT. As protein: CASSLGVSGRDTQYF.

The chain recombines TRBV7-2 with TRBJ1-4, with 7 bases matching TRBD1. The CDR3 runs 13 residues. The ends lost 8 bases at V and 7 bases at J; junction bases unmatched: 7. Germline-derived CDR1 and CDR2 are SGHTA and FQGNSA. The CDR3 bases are TGTGCCAGCGGAACTCCAGGGGGTGAAAAACTGTTTTTT. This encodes CASGTPGGEKLFF.

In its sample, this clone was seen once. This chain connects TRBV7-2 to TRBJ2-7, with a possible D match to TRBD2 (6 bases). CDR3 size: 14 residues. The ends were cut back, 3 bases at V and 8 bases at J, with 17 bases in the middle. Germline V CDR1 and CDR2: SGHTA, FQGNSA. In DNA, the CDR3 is TGTGCCAGCAGCTTGGGGGGATCTACTAAAAAGCAGTACTTC. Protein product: CASSLGGSTKKQYF.

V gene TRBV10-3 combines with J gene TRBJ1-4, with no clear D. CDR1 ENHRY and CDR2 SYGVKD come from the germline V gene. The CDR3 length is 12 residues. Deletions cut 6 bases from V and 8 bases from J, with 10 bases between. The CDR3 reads CAIRDIQEKLFF. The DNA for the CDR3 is TGTGCCATCAGAGATATCCAGGAAAAACTGTTTTTT.

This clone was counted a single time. The CDR3 DNA reads TGCGCCAGCAGCTCAGGACTAATATCGGATACGCAGTATTTT. It specifies CASSSGLISDTQYF. V gene TRBV5-1 combines with J gene TRBJ2-3; possibly TRBD2 for D (6 bases). This CDR3 has 14 residues. Germline-derived CDR1 and CDR2 are SGHRS and YFSETQ. The V end was cut by 3 bases, the J end by 6 bases, with 14 bases between.